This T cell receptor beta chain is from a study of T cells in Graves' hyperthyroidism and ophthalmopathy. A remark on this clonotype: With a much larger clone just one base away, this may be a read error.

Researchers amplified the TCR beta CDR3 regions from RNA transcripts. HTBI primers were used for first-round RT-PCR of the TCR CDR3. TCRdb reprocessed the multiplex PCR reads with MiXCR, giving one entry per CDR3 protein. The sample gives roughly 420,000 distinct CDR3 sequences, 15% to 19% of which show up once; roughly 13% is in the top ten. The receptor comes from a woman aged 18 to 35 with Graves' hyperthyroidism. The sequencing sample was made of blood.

In DNA form, the CDR3 reads TGTGCCAGCAGTTTAGACAGGGCCTCATATGGCCACACCTTC. Translated: CASSLDRASYGHTF. This rearrangement joins TRBV28 to TRBJ1-2; 7 bases map to TRBD1. The CDR3 runs to 14 residues. Germline V gives CDR1 MDHEN, CDR2 SYDVKM.